Following are 7 T cell receptor beta chains from one sample sequenced in a study of vaccination effects on CD4 cells after COVID-19. Viral peptide pools were used in the ViraFEST assay to expand antigen-specific CD4+ T cells, and sequencing came afterward. Cells that had been cultured for roughly 9 days were the source of isolated CD4+ T cells. Participants were given two doses of BNT162b2 or mRNA-1273 vaccine. For these receptors, no antigen is known. TCRdb's table, derived via immunoSEQ multiplex PCR, lists solely in-frame clones and lacks some. The data contain about 46,000 clones, over 60% of them singletons. The sample consisted of CD4+ T cells from PBMCs cultured with HCoV-OC43 spike peptides, taken after COVID-19 vaccination. As for subset: HCoV-OC43 spike overlapping peptide pool stimulation. Every receptor here comes from a human donor who received a COVID-19 vaccine.

This clone was recorded once. The chain combines TRBV10-3 with TRBJ2-3; TRBD2 matches at 16 bases. V lost 5 bases, J lost 0 bases, and 5 bases stayed unmatched. The germline V gene encodes CDR1 ENHRY and CDR2 SYGVKD. The CDR3 totals 18 residues. This chain's CDR3 is CAISLGLAGGTSTDTQYF. The CDR3 coding sequence is TGTGCCATCAGTTTGGGACTAGCGGGAGGGACTAGCACAGATACGCAGTATTTT.

V usage is TRBV12-5 and J usage is TRBJ1-3; D is uncertain. The CDR3 is made up of 13 amino acids. From germline, CDR1 is LGHNT and CDR2 FRNRAP. Trimming shortened V by 2 bases and J by 2 bases, and 4 bases separated the two germline ends. The CDR3 sequence: CASGLYPGNTIYF. DNA for the CDR3: TGTGCTAGTGGTTTGTACCCTGGAAACACCATATATTTT.

This clone was observed once. The rearrangement uses TRBV3-1 (or the pseudogene TRBV3-2) and TRBJ2-1; 9 positions match TRBD2. J lost 4 bases, V lost 0 bases, and 7 bases had no gene match. Germline V gene lookup returns CDR1 LGHDT and CDR2 YNNKEL (reference sequence). The CDR3 is 17 residues long. CDR3 DNA: TGTGCCAGCAGCCAAGATCATCCCCTAGCGGGGTACAATGAGCAGTTCTTC. It codes for CASSQDHPLAGYNEQFF.

The J gene is TRBJ2-7, the V gene TRBV20-1, with a tentative D call TRBD1 (6 bases). CDR3 length: 12 residues. CDR1 is DFQATT, CDR2 SNEGSKA, per germline (reference sequence). V shed 3 bases and J shed 3 bases, with 9 bases lying between them. CDR3 coding DNA: TGCAGTGCTAGTAACAGGGACTACGAGCAGTACTTC. Translated, it gives CSASNRDYEQYF.

This clone was observed a handful of times. The V and J genes are TRBV2 and TRBJ1-2; D possibly corresponds to TRBD1 (5 bases). Germline V gene data show CDR1 as SNHLY and CDR2 as FYNNEI. V dropped 6 bases and J dropped 4 bases, with 18 bases sitting between them. This CDR3 spans 15 amino acids. CDR3 DNA sequence: TGTGCCAGCAGCGGTTACGGGAGACAGTCCTATGGCTACACCTTC. Translating gives CASSGYGRQSYGYTF.

The V gene is TRBV19, the J gene TRBJ1-5; D is possibly TRBD1 (5 bases). V lost 0 bases, J lost 5 bases, and 11 bases lay in between. CDR1 LNHDA and CDR2 SQIVND come from the germline V gene (reference sequence). This CDR3 spans 15 amino acids. The CDR3 nucleotides read TGTGCCAGTAGTATAGACGGGGGGGACCATCAGCCCCAGCATTTT. Translating it yields CASSIDGGDHQPQHF.

This rearrangement joins TRBV3-1 (or the pseudogene TRBV3-2) to TRBJ1-3, with D perhaps TRBD1 (6 bases). The CDR3 has 14 amino acids. Trimming cost V 5 bases and J 4 bases, with 12 bases left between them. CDR1 is LGHDT and CDR2 is YNNKEL in the germline V gene (reference sequence). CDR3 region: CASSKGGAGNTIYF. The CDR3 bases are TGTGCCAGCAGCAAGGGGGGGGCCGGAAACACCATATATTTT.